This T cell receptor beta chain derives from a study of CD8 T cells in ankylosing spondylitis. The study's findings and limits: A TCR beta motif of 7 to 9 highly homologous variants seemed to mark ankylosing spondylitis blood. Reportedly, disease-linked clones are significantly enriched in ankylosing spondylitis patients' matched synovial fluid.

CDR1 and CDR2 from the germline V gene are SGHVS and FQNEAQ. V lost 2 bases and J lost 0, with 10 bases in between. This CDR3 is 16 amino acids long. In making TCR beta libraries, quantitative 5'-RACE with molecular barcodes was used. MiXCR, run by TCRdb on the 5' RACE reads, gives a single entry per CDR3 protein. The table includes 800,000 to 900,000 distinct CDR3 sequences, approximately 12% detected once. This clonotype was counted between two and nine times. The antigen is unknown. This TCR was recovered from a male donor with ankylosing spondylitis. V usage is TRBV7-8 and J usage is TRBJ2-2; D is undetermined. The sequencing input was blood, either unsorted or a sorted T cell fraction (not recorded which). The CDR3 DNA reads as TGTGCCAGCAGCTTAAGTGCGAGGACGAACACCGGGGAGCTGTTTTTT. Its protein product is CASSLSARTNTGELFF.